This TCR beta chain derives from a study of cytomegalovirus exposure and HLA in healthy donors. For the study at large: Across under 450 genotyped donors, about 86% landed in the Caucasian-associated ancestry cluster. General study points: Upon later analysis, TCR association rates were observed to vary by HLA locus, being highest for DRB1 and lowest for HLA-C. The CMV antigen specificity of a few CMV-associated chains was confirmed through in vitro analysis.

With 60 Vbeta and 13 Jbeta primers, the PCR was carried out. The data were produced by immunoSEQ multiplex PCR, yet TCRdb's version contains in-frame clones alone and is incomplete. The sample table includes around 100,000 clones. From germline, CDR1 is LNHDA and CDR2 SQIVND (reference sequence). V lost 3 bases to trimming and J lost 3 bases; unmatched junction nucleotides: 6. The CDR3 is 16 residues long. Remarks on this clone: What it binds is not known.

The receptor was isolated from a man aged 35 to 55 in good health and CMV-seronegative. The chain links TRBV19 to TRBJ2-2, with TRBD1 identical over 8 bases. The sample was PBMCs. In nucleotides, the CDR3 is TGTGCCAGTAGTATTACTAGGACAGGGTACACCGGGGAGCTGTTTTTT. This sequence encodes CASSITRTGYTGELFF. Together with reference TRBV19 and TRBJ2-2, the CDR3 gives the full variable domain: DGGITQSPKYLFRKEGQNVTLSCEQNLNHDAMYWYRQDPGQGLRLIYYSQIVNDFQKGDIAEGYSVSREKKESFPLTVTSAQKNPTAFYLCASSITRTGYTGELFFGEGSRLTVL.